This TCR beta chain was sequenced for a study of chemoradiotherapy in HPV16-positive cancers. Whole-study findings and limits: For HPV16-positive patients, expanding HPV-responsive T cells associated with longer recurrence-free survival. The functional HPV-specific definition rests on just a couple of HPV16-positive patients.

The J segment lost 2 bases and the V segment lost 4 bases, leaving 11 bases of the junction unmatched. Germline V gene sequence: CDR1 SGHNT, CDR2 YYREEE (reference sequence). CDR3 length: 16 residues. As concerns this clone: Its antigen is as yet unknown.

Only in-frame clones appear in the TCRdb table, and some are missing; sequencing was by immunoSEQ multiplex PCR. The sample lists over 7,000 clones; nearly 90% were seen once. The V gene is TRBV5-4, the J gene TRBJ1-2; 7 nucleotides match TRBD1. The source of this sequence is a human donor with HPV-associated anogenital cancer. The source material was tumor tissue, sampled from a patient who underwent chemoradiotherapy. For the CDR3, the DNA is TGTGCCAGCAGCCTCCCGCGACAGGGCTTAAACTATGGCTACACCTTC. It encodes CASSLPRQGLNYGYTF.